This T cell receptor (beta chain) was identified in a study of CDR3 diversity in severe acne. Germline assignment: CDR1 SGHRS and CDR2 YFSETQ. This CDR3 is built from 15 residues. V gave up 4 bases and J gave up 1 base, with 14 bases separating them. One entry per CDR3 protein, called by TCRdb with MiXCR from the PCR reads. Of under 95,000 distinct CDR3 sequences in the sample, 45% to 50% were seen once. J is TRBJ1-1 and V is TRBV5-1, with a weak D call TRBD1 (5 bases). The sequence was obtained from a male donor in good health, serving as a control. Sample: blood. The CDR3 DNA is TGCGCCAGCAGCCCGCCGCGGGGGGGGAACACTGAAGCTTTCTTT. It specifies CASSPPRGGNTEAFF. The variable domain in full, completed from reference TRBV5-1 and TRBJ1-1, reads KAGVTQTPRYLIKTRGQQVTLSCSPISGHRSVSWYQQTPGQGLQFLFEYFSETQRNKGNFPGRFSGRQFSNSRSEMNVSTLELGDSALYLCASSPPRGGNTEAFFGQGTRLTVV.